This T cell receptor (beta chain) is from a study of human T cells and chemical hapten exposure. For the study at large: The scalp of each patient received a weekly diphenylcyclopropenone dose for the full roughly 23-week study. Predominantly women, the patients had alopecia areata, totalis or universalis.

TCRdb fed the RACE reads into MiXCR, producing one record per CDR3 protein. The sample includes tens of thousands of distinct CDR3 sequences, about 9.4% seen only once; the top ten take roughly a quarter. This clonotype was picked up many times. Documented time point: pre-sensitization, week 0. Indicated treatment: therapeutic diphenylcyclopropenone sensitization with weekly scalp DPC. It was from unfractionated whole blood that total RNA was extracted. Germline assignment: CDR1 MDHEN and CDR2 SYDVKM. V was clipped by 5 bases and J by 3 bases, with 13 bases between them. CDR3 length equals 14 residues.

This chain joins TRBV28 and TRBJ1-2; D unresolved. This clonotype was sampled from a man aged 50-59 years with alopecia areata. Some clones in this sample may be carry-over from other donors' samples. Sequenced material: whole blood, taken in connection with sensitization to the hapten diphenylcyclopropenone (DPC). The CDR3 nucleotides read TGTGCCAGCAGTGCCCCGGGAGGGTACTATGGCTACACCTTC. Translated, it gives CASSAPGGYYGYTF.